This TCR beta chain emerged from a study of blood T cell repertoires in COVID-19 (dated by TCRdb to 2018 to 2020). General notes on the study: The collaborator samples originated in the United States, Italy and Spain and spanned the acute and convalescent phases of COVID-19. The material from the prospective study consisted of cDNA or gDNA derived from T cells, B-cell-depleted T cells, or PBMCs. The dataset comprised deeply sampled blood TCRbeta repertoires from subjects exposed to, actively infected with, or recovered from COVID-19. A freely available public database, intended as a resource for researchers studying the immune response to SARS-CoV-2, is where the repertoires were released. Samples were obtained from the ongoing ImmuneRACE study (first 160 participants) and from 1,254 subjects provided by 6 global collaborators. Sample metadata almost always included a de-identified subject ID, COVID-19 status, age in years and sex. Where available, HLA class I and class II types were taken from metadata supplied by the sample provider and were not determined by assay-based typing. What the research found in general, with its limitations: Clinical and demographic metadata were provided uncurated, with the amount varying by source and participant.

Worth noting for this clone: What this receptor recognizes is not known. Qualities for individual bases were not recorded, and no much larger clone is one base off.

Samples from volunteer blood donors who had recovered from COVID-19 were contributed by a second Seattle source. The collaborating institutions used their own protocols to collect whole blood in K2EDTA tubes. For TCRbeta analysis, collaborators shipped samples as frozen whole blood, isolated PBMCs, or DNA extracted from either of those sample types. The immunoSEQ Assay, a bias-controlled multiplex PCR, was used to amplify TCRbeta CDR3 regions from genomic DNA. The original pipeline was this. Within the assay, amplification of reference gene primers was used to estimate how many nucleated cells each sample contained. Sequence reads were collapsed and filtered to measure the absolute abundance of every unique TCRbeta CDR3 rearrangement. For each sample, productive Simpson clonality was calculated by taking the square root of Simpson's diversity index across productive rearrangements. TCRdb carries this immuneACCESS record with in-frame sequences only. Its versions omit some clonotypes, under half of them owing to an unresolved V gene in the studies checked, with the rest unexplained. V and J calls and clone size are those listed in that table; D and trimming were worked out from the DNA. The table for this sample lists 150,000 to 200,000 clones; roughly nine tenths of them were counted only once. Of the sample, 1.5% to 2% falls within the top ten clones.

The source material was peripheral blood. The receptor comes from a man younger than 35 who had recovered from COVID-19.

The bases are TGTGCCAGCGAGGGTTGGGGCAATCAGCCCCAGCATTTT. This sequence encodes CASEGWGNQPQHF. The receptor chain draws on TRBV6-6 and TRBJ1-5, with the D gene not confidently named. For CDR1 and CDR2, the germline V gene (reference sequence) lists MNHNY and SVGAGI. V and J lose 8 bases and 2 bases, and a span of 10 bases separates them. Inclusive of the bounding cysteine and phenylalanine, the CDR3 is 13 residues long. CDR3 DNA only is kept here, 39 bases in frame from base 1.